This T cell receptor beta chain came from a study of CD4 T cells in relation to SARS-CoV-2 and coronaviruses. Study details: The negative reference was HIV-1 Nef peptide pool or peptide-free culture.

Before the COVID-19 pandemic, during about 2011-2019, CD4+ T cells were taken from unexposed donors. The cells were cultured for under twelve days before CD4+ T cells were isolated. A word on this clone: Antigen unknown.

Using immunoSEQ multiplex PCR, the repertoire was profiled, and TCRdb retains in-frame clones only, with some absent. This sample yields under 30,000 clones, of which around 84% are seen a single time; roughly 20% belongs to the top ten. Material: CD4+ T cells from PBMCs, cultured in vitro. The origin of this receptor is a human donor in good health.

This CDR3 is CASSSATHGYTF. The CDR3 DNA is TGTGCCAGCAGCTCAGCGACGCATGGCTACACCTTC. V and J are TRBV7-2 and TRBJ1-2; D is undetermined. V was cut by 4 bases and J by 6 bases, with 9 bases left in between. The CDR3 is 12 amino acids. Germline V gene data show CDR1 as SGHTA and CDR2 as FQGNSA.